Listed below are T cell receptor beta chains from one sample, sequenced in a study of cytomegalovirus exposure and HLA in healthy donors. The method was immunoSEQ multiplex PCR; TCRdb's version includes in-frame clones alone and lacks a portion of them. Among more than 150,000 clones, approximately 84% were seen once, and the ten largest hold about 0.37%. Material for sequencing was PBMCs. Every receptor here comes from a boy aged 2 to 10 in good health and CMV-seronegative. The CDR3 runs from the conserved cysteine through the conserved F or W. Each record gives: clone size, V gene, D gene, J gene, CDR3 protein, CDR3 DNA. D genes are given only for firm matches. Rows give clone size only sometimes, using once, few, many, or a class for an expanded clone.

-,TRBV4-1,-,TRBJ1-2,CASSQDRGPYGYTF,TGCGCCAGCAGCCAAGATCGGGGTCCCTATGGCTACACCTTC
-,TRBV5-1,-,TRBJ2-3,CASSRTTRGDTQYF,TGCGCCAGCAGCAGGACCACCAGGGGAGATACGCAGTATTTT
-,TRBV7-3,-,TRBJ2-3,CASSLTGADTNTDTQYF,TGTGCCAGCAGCTTAACTGGCGCGGATACAAACACAGATACGCAGTATTTT
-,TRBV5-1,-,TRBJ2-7,CASSLDPGAYEQYF,TGCGCCAGCAGCTTGGATCCAGGCGCCTACGAGCAGTACTTC
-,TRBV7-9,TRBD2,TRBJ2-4,CASSSQSGLVGNIQYF,TGTGCCAGCAGCTCCCAAAGCGGACTAGTGGGAAACATTCAGTACTTC
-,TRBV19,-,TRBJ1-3,CASSTPGRTIYF,TGTGCCAGTAGTACGCCTGGGCGCACCATATATTTT
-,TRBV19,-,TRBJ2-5,CASSIVGHSQETQYF,TGTGCCAGTAGTATAGTTGGACACAGCCAAGAGACCCAGTACTTC
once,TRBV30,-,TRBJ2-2,CAWSVMGDDTGELFF,TGTGCCTGGAGTGTTATGGGAGATGACACCGGGGAGCTGTTTTTT
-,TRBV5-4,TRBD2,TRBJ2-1,CASSTRTSGSWNEQFF,TGTGCCAGCAGCACCCGGACTAGCGGGAGTTGGAATGAGCAGTTCTTC
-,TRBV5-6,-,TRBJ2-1,CASSLILAHNEQFF,TGTGCCAGCAGCTTAATACTAGCTCACAATGAGCAGTTCTTC
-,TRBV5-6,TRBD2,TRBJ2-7,CASSLGLAGLPYEQYF,TGTGCCAGCAGCCTAGGACTAGCGGGACTTCCCTACGAGCAGTACTTC
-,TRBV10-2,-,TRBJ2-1,CASSEAGWGLNEQFF,TGCGCCAGCAGTGAGGCAGGCTGGGGACTCAATGAGCAGTTCTTC
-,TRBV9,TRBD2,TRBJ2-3,CASSVGLAGVHLTDTQYF,TGTGCCAGCAGCGTAGGGTTAGCGGGAGTTCACCTCACAGATACGCAGTATTTT
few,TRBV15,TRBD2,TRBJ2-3,CATSRLPTSGRTDTQYF,TGTGCCACCAGCAGACTACCGACTAGCGGGAGGACAGATACGCAGTATTTT
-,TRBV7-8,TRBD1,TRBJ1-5,CASSLEGQGAPLSNQPQHF,TGTGCCAGCAGCTTAGAGGGACAGGGGGCCCCTCTTAGCAATCAGCCCCAGCATTTT
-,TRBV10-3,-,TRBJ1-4,CAISESSGVEKLFF,TGTGCCATCAGTGAGTCGAGCGGCGTTGAAAAACTGTTTTTT
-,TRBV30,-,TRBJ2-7,CAWSAYLIYEQYF,TGTGCCTGGAGTGCGTACCTTATCTACGAGCAGTACTTC
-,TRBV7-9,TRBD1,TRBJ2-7,CASSLAVGTAVTYEQYF,TGTGCCAGCAGCTTAGCGGTCGGGACAGCGGTGACCTACGAGCAGTACTTC
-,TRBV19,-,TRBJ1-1,CASTLARVPGRWTF,TGTGCCAGTACCCTCGCCCGGGTGCCCGGGAGATGGACCTTT
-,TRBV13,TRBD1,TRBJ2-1,CASSPQGSAGLDEQFF,TGTGCCAGCAGTCCACAGGGGTCAGCAGGGCTCGATGAGCAGTTCTTC
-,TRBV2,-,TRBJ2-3,CASRPGTLGLGTDTQYF,TGTGCCAGCAGACCCGGGACACTTGGACTAGGCACAGATACGCAGTATTTT
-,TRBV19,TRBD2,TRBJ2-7,CASSISSSGRKYEQYF,TGTGCCAGTAGTATTTCTAGCAGCGGGAGGAAGTACGAGCAGTACTTC
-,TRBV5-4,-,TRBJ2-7,CASSLGGGRSIGYEQYF,TGTGCCAGCAGCTTGGGTGGAGGGCGGTCGATTGGATACGAGCAGTACTTC
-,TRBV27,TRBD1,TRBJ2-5,CASSFLGRGTGKQETQYF,TGTGCCAGCAGTTTCTTAGGTCGGGGGACAGGTAAACAAGAGACCCAGTACTTC
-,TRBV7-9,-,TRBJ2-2,CASSLIIATGELFF,TGTGCCAGCAGCTTAATCATAGCAACCGGGGAGCTGTTTTTT
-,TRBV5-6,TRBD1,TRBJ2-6,CASSTGQALSGANVLTF,TGTGCCAGCAGCACGGGACAGGCCCTCTCTGGGGCCAACGTCCTGACTTTC
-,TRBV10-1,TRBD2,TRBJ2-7,CASSTPPESGVSYEQYF,TGCGCCAGCAGTACTCCCCCGGAGAGCGGGGTTTCCTACGAGCAGTACTTC
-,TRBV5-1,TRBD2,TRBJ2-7,CASSLYGASGGSYEQYF,TGCGCCAGCAGCTTGTATGGGGCGTCGGGAGGGTCCTACGAGCAGTACTTC
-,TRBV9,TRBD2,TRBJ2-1,CASSVEMGLAGNYNEQFF,TGTGCCAGCAGCGTAGAAATGGGACTAGCGGGGAACTACAATGAGCAGTTCTTC
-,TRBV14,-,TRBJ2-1,CASSQDSRTNYNEQFF,TGTGCCAGCAGCCAAGATTCAAGGACTAACTACAATGAGCAGTTCTTC
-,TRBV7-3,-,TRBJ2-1,CASSSGWRDHTYNEQFF,TGTGCCAGCAGCTCGGGGTGGAGGGACCATACCTACAATGAGCAGTTCTTC
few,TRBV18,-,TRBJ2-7,CASSVDSYEQYF,TGTGCCAGCTCAGTGGACAGCTACGAGCAGTACTTC